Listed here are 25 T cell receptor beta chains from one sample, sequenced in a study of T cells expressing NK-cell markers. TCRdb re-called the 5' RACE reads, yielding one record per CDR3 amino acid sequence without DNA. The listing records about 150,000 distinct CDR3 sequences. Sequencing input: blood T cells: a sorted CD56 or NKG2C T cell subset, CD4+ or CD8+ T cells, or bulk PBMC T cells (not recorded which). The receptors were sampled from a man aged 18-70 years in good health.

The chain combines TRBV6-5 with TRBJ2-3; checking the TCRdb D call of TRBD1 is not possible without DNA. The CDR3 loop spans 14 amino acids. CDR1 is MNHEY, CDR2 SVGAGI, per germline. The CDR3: CASSYLGDADTQYF.

The CDR3 protein is CASSGTGTGEPTNEKLFF. V usage is TRBV9 and J usage is TRBJ1-4; TCRdb picks TRBD1, but there is no DNA to check that call. The CDR3 has 18 amino acids. CDR1 is SGDLS and CDR2 is YYNGEE in the germline V gene.

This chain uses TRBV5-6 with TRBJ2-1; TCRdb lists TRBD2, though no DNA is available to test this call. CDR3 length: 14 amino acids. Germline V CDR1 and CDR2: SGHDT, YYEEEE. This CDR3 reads CASREVSSYNEQFF.

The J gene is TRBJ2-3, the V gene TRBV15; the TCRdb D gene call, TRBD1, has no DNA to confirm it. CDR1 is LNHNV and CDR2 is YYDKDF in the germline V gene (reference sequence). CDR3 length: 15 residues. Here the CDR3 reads CATSYRDRAPDTQYF.

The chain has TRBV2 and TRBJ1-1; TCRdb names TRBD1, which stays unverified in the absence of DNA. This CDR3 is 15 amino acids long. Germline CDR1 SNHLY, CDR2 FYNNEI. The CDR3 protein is CASSLDRGVNTEAFF.

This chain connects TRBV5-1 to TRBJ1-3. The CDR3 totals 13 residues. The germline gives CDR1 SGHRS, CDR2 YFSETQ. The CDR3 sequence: CASSWDTGNTIYF.

CDR3 sequence: CASSLPRTGGSGIHQETQYF. V is TRBV28 and J is TRBJ2-5; the TCRdb call, TRBD1, lacks DNA for checking. Per the germline V gene, CDR1 is MDHEN and CDR2 is SYDVKM. This CDR3 is 20 amino acids long.

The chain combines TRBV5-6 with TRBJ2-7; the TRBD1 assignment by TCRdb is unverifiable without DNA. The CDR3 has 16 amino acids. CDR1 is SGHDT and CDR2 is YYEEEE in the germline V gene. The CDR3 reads CASSLIHDREAYEQYF. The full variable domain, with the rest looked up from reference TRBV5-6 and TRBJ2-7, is DAGVTQSPTHLIKTRGQQVTLRCSPKSGHDTVSWYQQALGQGPQFIFQYYEEEERQRGNFPDRFSGHQFPNYSSELNVNALLLGDSALYLCASSLIHDREAYEQYFGPGTRLTVT.

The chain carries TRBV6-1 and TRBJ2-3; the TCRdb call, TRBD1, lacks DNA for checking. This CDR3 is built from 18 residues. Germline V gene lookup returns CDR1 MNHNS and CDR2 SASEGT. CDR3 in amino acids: CASSHRTGGSSSTDTQYF.

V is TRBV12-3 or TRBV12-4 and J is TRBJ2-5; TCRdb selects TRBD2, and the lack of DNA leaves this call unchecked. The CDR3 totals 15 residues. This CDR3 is CASRTQRGGQETQYF.

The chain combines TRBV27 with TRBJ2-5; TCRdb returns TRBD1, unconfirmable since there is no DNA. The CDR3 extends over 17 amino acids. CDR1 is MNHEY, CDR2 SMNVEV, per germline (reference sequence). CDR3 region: CASSKTSNTRGGETQYF.

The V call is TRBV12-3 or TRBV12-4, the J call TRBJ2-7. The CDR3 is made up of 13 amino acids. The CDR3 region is CASSFSPIYEQYF.

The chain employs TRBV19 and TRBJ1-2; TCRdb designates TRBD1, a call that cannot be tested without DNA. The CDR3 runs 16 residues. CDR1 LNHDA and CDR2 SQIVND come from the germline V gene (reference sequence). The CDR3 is CASSIGQAGRYYGYTF.

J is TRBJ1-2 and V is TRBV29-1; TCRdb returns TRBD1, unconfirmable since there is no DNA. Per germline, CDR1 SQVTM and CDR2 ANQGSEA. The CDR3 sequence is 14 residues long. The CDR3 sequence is CSVEDPGTGYGYTF.

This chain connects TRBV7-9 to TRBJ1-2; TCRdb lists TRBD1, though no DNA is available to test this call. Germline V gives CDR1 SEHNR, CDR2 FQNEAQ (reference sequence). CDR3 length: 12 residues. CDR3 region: CASRGVNYGYTF.

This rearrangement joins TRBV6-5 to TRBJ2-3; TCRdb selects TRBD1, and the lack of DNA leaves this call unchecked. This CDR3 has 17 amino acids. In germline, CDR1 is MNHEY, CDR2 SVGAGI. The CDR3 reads CASSYSSGGVVADTQYF.

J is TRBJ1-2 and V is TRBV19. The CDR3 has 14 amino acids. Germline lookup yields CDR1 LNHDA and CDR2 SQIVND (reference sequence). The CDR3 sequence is CASSIGISNYGYTF.

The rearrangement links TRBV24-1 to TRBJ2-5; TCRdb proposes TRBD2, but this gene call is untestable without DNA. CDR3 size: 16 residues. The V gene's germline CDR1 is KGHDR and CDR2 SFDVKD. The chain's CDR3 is CATSDYGGEYQETQYF.

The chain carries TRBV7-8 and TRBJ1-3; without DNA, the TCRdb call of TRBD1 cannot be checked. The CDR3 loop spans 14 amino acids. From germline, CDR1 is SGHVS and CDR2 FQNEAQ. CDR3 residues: CASSFGQGGNTIYF.

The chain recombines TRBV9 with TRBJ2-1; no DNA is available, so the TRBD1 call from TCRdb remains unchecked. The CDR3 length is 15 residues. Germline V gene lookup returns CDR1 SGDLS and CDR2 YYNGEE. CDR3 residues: CASSVADRGLSEQFF.

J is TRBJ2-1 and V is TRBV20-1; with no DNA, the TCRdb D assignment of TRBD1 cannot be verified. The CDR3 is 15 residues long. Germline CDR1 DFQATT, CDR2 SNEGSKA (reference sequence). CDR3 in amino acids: CSAPPQGRNYNEQFF.

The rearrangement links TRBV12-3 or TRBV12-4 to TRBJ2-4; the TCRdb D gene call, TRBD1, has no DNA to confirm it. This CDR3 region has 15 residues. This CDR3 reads CASSFGGAAKNIQYF.

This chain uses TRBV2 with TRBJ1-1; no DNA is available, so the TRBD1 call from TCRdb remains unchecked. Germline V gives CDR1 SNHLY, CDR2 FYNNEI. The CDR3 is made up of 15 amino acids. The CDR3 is CASSGGQGFVTEAFF. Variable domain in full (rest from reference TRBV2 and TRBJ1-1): EPEVTQTPSHQVTQMGQEVILRCVPISNHLYFYWYRQILGQKVEFLVSFYNNEISEKSEIFDDQFSVERPDGSNFTLKIRSTKLEDSAMYFCASSGGQGFVTEAFFGQGTRLTVV.

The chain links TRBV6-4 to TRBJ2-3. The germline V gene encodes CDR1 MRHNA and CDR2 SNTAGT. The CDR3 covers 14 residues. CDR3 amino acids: CASSSVPSTDTQYF.

The CDR3: CASSPPGAGTEAFF. The V call is TRBV18, the J call TRBJ1-1. Germline CDR1 KGHSH, CDR2 LQKENI. The CDR3 contains 14 residues.